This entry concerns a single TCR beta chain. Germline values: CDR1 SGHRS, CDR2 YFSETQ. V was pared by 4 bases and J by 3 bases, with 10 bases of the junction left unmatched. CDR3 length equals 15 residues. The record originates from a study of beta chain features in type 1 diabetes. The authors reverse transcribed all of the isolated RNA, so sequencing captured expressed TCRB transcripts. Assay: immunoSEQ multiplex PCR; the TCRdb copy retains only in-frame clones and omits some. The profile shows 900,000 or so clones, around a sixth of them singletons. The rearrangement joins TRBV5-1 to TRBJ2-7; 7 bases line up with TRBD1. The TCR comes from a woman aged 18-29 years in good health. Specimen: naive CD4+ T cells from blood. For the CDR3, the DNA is TGCGCCAGCAGCCCGGAGGTAGGGGGCAACTACGAGCAGTACTTC. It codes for CASSPEVGGNYEQYF.